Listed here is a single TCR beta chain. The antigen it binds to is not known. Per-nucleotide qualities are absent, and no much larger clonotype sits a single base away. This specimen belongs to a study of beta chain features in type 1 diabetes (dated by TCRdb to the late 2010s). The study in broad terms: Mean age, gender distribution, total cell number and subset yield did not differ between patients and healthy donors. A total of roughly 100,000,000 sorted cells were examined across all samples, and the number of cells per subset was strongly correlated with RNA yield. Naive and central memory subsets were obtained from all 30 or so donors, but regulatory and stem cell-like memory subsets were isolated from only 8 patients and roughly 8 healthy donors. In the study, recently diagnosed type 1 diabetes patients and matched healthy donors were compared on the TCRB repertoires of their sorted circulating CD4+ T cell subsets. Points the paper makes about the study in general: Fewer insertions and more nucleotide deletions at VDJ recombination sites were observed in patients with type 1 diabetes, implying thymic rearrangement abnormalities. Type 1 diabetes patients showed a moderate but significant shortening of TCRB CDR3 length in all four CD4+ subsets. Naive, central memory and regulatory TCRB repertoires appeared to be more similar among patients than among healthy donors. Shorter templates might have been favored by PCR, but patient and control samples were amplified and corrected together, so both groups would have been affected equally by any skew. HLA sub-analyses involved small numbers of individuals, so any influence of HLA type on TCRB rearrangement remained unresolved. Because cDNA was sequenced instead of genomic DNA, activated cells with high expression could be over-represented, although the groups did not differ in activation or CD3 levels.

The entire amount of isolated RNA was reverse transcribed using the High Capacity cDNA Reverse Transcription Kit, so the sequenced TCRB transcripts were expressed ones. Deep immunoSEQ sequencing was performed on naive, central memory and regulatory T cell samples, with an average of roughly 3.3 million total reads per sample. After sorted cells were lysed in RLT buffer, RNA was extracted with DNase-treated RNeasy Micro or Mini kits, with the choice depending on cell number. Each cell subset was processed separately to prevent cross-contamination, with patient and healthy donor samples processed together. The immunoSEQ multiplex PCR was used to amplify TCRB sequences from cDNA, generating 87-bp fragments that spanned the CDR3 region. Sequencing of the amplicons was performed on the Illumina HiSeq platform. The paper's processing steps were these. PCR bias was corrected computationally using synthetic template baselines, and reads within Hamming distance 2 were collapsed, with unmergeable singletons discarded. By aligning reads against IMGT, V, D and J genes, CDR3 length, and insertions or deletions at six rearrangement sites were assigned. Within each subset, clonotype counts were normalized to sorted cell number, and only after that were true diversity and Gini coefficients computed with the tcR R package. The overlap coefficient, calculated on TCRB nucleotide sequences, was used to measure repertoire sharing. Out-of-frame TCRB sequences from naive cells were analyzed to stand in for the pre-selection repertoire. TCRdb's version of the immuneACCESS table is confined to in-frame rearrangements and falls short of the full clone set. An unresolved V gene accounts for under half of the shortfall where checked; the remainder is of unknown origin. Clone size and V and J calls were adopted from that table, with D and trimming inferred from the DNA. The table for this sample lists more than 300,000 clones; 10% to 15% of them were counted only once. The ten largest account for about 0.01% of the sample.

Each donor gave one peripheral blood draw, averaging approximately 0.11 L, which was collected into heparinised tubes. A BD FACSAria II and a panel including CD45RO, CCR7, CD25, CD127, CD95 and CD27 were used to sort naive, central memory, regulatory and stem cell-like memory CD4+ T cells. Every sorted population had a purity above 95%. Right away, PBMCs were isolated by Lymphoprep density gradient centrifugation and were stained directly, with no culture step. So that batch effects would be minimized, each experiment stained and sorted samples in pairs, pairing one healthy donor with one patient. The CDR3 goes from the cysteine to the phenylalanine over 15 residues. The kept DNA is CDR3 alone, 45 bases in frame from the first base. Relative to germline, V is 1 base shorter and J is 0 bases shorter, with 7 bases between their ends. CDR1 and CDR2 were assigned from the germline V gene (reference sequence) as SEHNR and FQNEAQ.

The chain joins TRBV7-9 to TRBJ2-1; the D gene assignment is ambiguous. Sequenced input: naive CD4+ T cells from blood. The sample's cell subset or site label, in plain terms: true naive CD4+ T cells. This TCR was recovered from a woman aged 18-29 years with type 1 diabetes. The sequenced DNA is TGTGCCAGCAGCTTAGGTCCGAGCTCCTACAATGAGCAGTTCTTC. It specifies CASSLGPSSYNEQFF.